The rows below give T cell receptor beta chains drawn from one sample of a study of T-cell memory formation after mild COVID-19. From the 5' RACE reads, TCRdb called clonotypes with MiXCR, one entry per CDR3 protein. Of roughly 610,000 distinct CDR3 sequences listed, 17% are singletons. The sequencing input was PBMCs or a T cell subset sorted from them (not recorded which). Source of these receptors: an adult woman who had mild COVID-19 (a few samples of this study predate the infection). Cell type and time point are not known. Both conserved end residues are part of each CDR3. The order of the fields is D gene, clone size, V gene, J gene, CDR3 DNA, CDR3 protein. The D gene is left open where the match is weak. A row's size may be missing; if present it is once, few, many or a size class.

>-|few|TRBV30|TRBJ2-3
TGTGCCTGTCGAGGGGCCGGAGATACGCAGTATTTT
CACRGAGDTQYF
>-|-|TRBV18|TRBJ2-5
TGTGCCAGCTCACCACCCGGCAGTTACCAAGAGACCCAGTACTTC
CASSPPGSYQETQYF
>-|-|TRBV5-1|TRBJ1-1
TGCGCCAGCAGCTTGGGTAGGTCTTTCATGAACACTGAAGCTTTCTTT
CASSLGRSFMNTEAFF
>-|many|TRBV18|TRBJ1-5
TGTGCCAGCTCCCAAGGAAGGGATCAGCCCCAGCATTTT
CASSQGRDQPQHF
>-|few|TRBV5-6|TRBJ2-4
TGTGCCAGCAGCTTGTTGGCGGACCTAGCCAAAAACATTCAGTACTTC
CASSLLADLAKNIQYF
>TRBD1|few|TRBV12-3/TRBV12-4|TRBJ2-3
TGTGCCAGCAGTTTAGCTGACCGAATCCGGGACAGGGGAACAGATACGCAGTATTTT
CASSLADRIRDRGTDTQYF
>TRBD1|medium-sized|TRBV20-1|TRBJ1-2
TGCAGTGCTAGACAAAGGGGACAGGTTATAGGAGGCTACACCTTC
CSARQRGQVIGGYTF
>-|-|TRBV7-3|TRBJ2-5
TGTGCCAGCAGCCGTGGACAATCGCCCAGGGAGACCCAGTACTTC
CASSRGQSPRETQYF
>-|-|TRBV19|TRBJ2-3
TGTGCCAGTAGCCCGGGAAAGCCTAGCACAGATACGCAGTATTTT
CASSPGKPSTDTQYF
>TRBD2|-|TRBV24-1|TRBJ2-3
TGTGCCACCAGTGATTTGCGGGAGGACCCCACAGATACGCAGTATTTT
CATSDLREDPTDTQYF
>TRBD2|few|TRBV14|TRBJ2-7
TGTGCCAGCAGCCAAGATAGCGGGGTTCGCCGGCAGCAGTACTTC
CASSQDSGVRRQQYF
>TRBD1|few|TRBV5-1|TRBJ2-7
TGCGCCAGCAGCTTGGCCAGGGGACAGGGAAACTACGAGCAGTACTTC
CASSLARGQGNYEQYF
>-|-|TRBV29-1|TRBJ1-1
TGCAGCGTTACAGGCTGGGTATACACTGAAGCTTTCTTT
CSVTGWVYTEAFF
>-|few|TRBV3-1|TRBJ2-1
TGTGCCAGCGGGGGGGCTAAGGGGGAGCAGTTCTTC
CASGGAKGEQFF
>-|-|TRBV12-3/TRBV12-4|TRBJ1-2
TGTGCCAGCAGTTTAGGATCCTCCTCGTATGGCTACACCTTC
CASSLGSSSYGYTF
>-|-|TRBV12-3/TRBV12-4|TRBJ1-3
TGTGCCAGCAGCCTTTTCTTGGACCTCGCTGGAAACACCATATATTTT
CASSLFLDLAGNTIYF
>TRBD2|-|TRBV6-2/TRBV6-3|TRBJ2-1
TGTGCCAGTTCGACTAGCGGGAGAAAAGACAATGAGCAGTTCTTC
CASSTSGRKDNEQFF
>TRBD2|-|TRBV30|TRBJ2-3
TGTGCCTGGAGAATATGGGGACTAAATACGCAGTATTTT
CAWRIWGLNTQYF
>-|few|TRBV9|TRBJ2-5
TGTGCCAGCGCCCGGGGAGATCCCCAAGAGACCCAGTACTTC
CASARGDPQETQYF
>TRBD2|-|TRBV5-1|TRBJ2-7
TGCGCCAGCAGCTTGGAGGGCGGGGGAATCCACTACGAGCAGTACTTC
CASSLEGGGIHYEQYF
>-|-|TRBV29-1|TRBJ1-2
TGCAGCGTTCTCCTAACTCAGTCAGGGATTAACTATGGCTACACCTTC
CSVLLTQSGINYGYTF
>-|few|TRBV10-3|TRBJ1-5
TGTGCCATCGGACGGCAGGACAATCAGCCCCAGCATTTT
CAIGRQDNQPQHF
>-|few|TRBV5-1|TRBJ2-3
TGCGCCAGCAGTTCGGGACCCACGGGAGATACGCAGTATTTT
CASSSGPTGDTQYF
>-|-|TRBV30|TRBJ2-7
TGTGCCTGGAGCTCACCACCCAAGACATCACGGTACTTC
CAWSSPPKTSRYF
>-|-|TRBV6-2/TRBV6-3|TRBJ2-7
TGTGCCAGCAGACGATCAAACTACTTGGACGAGCAGTACTTC
CASRRSNYLDEQYF
>-|few|TRBV7-2|TRBJ2-1
TGTGCCAGCAGCGAGGATTGGGGGGTCTACGGCAATGAGCAGTTCTTC
CASSEDWGVYGNEQFF
>TRBD1|few|TRBV24-1|TRBJ2-2
TGTGCCACCAGTGACCCCGGACAGGGTCTTGGGGAGCTGTTTTTT
CATSDPGQGLGELFF
>TRBD1|few|TRBV14|TRBJ2-7
TGTGCCAGCAGCCCCCGACAGGGGGGAATCGAGCAGTACTTC
CASSPRQGGIEQYF
>-|few|TRBV9|TRBJ1-3
TGTGCCAGCAGCGTTGGGACAACCTCTGGAAACACCATATATTTT
CASSVGTTSGNTIYF
>-|many|TRBV3-1|TRBJ1-5
TGTGCCAGCAGCCAAGTCAATCAGCCCCAGCATTTT
CASSQVNQPQHF